A selection of T cell receptor beta chains follows, all from one sample in a study of T cells after yellow fever vaccination. TCRdb analysed the 5' RACE reads with MiXCR anew, one entry per CDR3 protein. The table records approximately 85,000 distinct CDR3 sequences, roughly 14% of them present only once. Specimen: CD8+ T cells not binding an NS4B(214-222) dextramer, sorted from PBMCs, collected roughly 20 days after the first yellow fever vaccination. Receptors originate from a man aged 18 to 29 who received the YFV17D yellow fever vaccine. The CDR3 runs from the conserved cysteine through the conserved F or W. The order of the fields is D gene, V gene, J gene, clone size, CDR3 protein, CDR3 DNA. The D gene is left open where the match is weak. A row's size may be missing; if present it is once, few, many or a size class.

D gene: NA
V gene: TRBV7-6
J gene: TRBJ2-3
clone size: NA
CDR3 protein: CASSSRTNLDTDTQYF
CDR3 DNA: TGTGCCAGCAGCTCCCGGACTAACCTCGACACAGATACGCAGTATTTT

D gene: NA
V gene: TRBV7-9
J gene: TRBJ2-3
clone size: NA
CDR3 protein: CAIPGRGAVSTDTQYF
CDR3 DNA: TGTGCCATCCCCGGAAGGGGTGCCGTTAGCACAGATACGCAGTATTTT

D gene: TRBD1
V gene: TRBV6-1
J gene: TRBJ2-2
clone size: NA
CDR3 protein: CASKSGQGETGELFF
CDR3 DNA: TGTGCCAGCAAGTCGGGACAGGGGGAAACCGGGGAGCTGTTTTTT

D gene: NA
V gene: TRBV12-3/TRBV12-4
J gene: TRBJ1-2
clone size: few
CDR3 protein: CASSQVGVRGYTF
CDR3 DNA: TGTGCCAGCAGTCAGGTGGGGGTTAGGGGCTACACCTTC

D gene: NA
V gene: TRBV7-8
J gene: TRBJ2-1
clone size: many
CDR3 protein: CASSPTSYNEQFF
CDR3 DNA: TGTGCCAGCAGCCCTACTAGCTACAATGAGCAGTTCTTC

D gene: NA
V gene: TRBV6-2/TRBV6-3
J gene: TRBJ2-2
clone size: few
CDR3 protein: CASSYSYTGELFF
CDR3 DNA: TGTGCCAGCAGTTACTCCTATACCGGGGAGCTGTTTTTT

D gene: NA
V gene: TRBV4-1
J gene: TRBJ1-1
clone size: few
CDR3 protein: CASSHLTGMGTEAFF
CDR3 DNA: TGCGCCAGCAGCCACCTCACAGGGATGGGCACTGAAGCTTTCTTT

D gene: TRBD1
V gene: TRBV5-4
J gene: TRBJ1-2
clone size: NA
CDR3 protein: CASSPAGQLTNYGYTF
CDR3 DNA: TGTGCCAGCAGCCCCGCGGGACAGTTAACTAACTATGGCTACACCTTC

D gene: NA
V gene: TRBV11-2
J gene: TRBJ2-7
clone size: few
CDR3 protein: CASTLEVGGEQYF
CDR3 DNA: TGTGCCAGCACGCTGGAAGTCGGCGGGGAGCAGTACTTC

D gene: NA
V gene: TRBV12-3/TRBV12-4
J gene: TRBJ2-4
clone size: few
CDR3 protein: CASSELRTAENIQYF
CDR3 DNA: TGTGCCAGCAGTGAGCTCAGGACAGCAGAAAACATTCAGTACTTC

D gene: NA
V gene: TRBV5-1
J gene: TRBJ2-5
clone size: few
CDR3 protein: CASSYSIVGQFETQYF
CDR3 DNA: TGCGCCAGCTCGTACTCTATAGTCGGACAATTCGAGACCCAGTACTTC